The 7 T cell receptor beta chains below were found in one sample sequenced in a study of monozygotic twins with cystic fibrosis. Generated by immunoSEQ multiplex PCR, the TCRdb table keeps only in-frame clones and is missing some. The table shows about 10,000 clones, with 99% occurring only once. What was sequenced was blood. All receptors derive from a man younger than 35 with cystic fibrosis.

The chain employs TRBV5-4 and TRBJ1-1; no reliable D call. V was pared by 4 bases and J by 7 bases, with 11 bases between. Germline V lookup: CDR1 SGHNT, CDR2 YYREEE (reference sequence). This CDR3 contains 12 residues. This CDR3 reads CASSPLGGEAFF. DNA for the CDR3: TGTGCCAGCAGCCCATTGGGCGGTGAAGCTTTCTTT.

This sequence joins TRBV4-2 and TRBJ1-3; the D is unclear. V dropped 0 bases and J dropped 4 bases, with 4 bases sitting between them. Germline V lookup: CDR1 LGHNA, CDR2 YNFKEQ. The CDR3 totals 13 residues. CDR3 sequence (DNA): TGTGCCAGCAGCCAAGATTGGGGAAACACCATATATTTT. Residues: CASSQDWGNTIYF.

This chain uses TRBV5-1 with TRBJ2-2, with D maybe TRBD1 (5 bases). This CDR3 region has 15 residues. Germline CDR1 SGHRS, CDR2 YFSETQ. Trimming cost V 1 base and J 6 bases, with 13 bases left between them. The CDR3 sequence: CASSLFGRDAGELFF. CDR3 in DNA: TGCGCCAGCAGCTTGTTCGGCAGGGATGCCGGGGAGCTGTTTTTT. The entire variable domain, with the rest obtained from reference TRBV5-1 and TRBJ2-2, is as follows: KAGVTQTPRYLIKTRGQQVTLSCSPISGHRSVSWYQQTPGQGLQFLFEYFSETQRNKGNFPGRFSGRQFSNSRSEMNVSTLELGDSALYLCASSLFGRDAGELFFGEGSRLTVL.

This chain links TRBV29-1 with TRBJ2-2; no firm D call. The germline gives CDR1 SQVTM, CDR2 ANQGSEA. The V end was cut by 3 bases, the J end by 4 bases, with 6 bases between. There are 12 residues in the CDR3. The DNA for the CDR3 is TGCAGCGTTGATGGCAGCACCGGGGAGCTGTTTTTT. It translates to CSVDGSTGELFF.

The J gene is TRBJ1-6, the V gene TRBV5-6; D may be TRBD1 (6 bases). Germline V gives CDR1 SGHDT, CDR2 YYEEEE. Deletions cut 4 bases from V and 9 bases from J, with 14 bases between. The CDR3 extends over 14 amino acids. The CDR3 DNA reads TGTGCCAGCAGCCCCGGGACAACCCCTTCACCCCTCCACTTT. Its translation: CASSPGTTPSPLHF.

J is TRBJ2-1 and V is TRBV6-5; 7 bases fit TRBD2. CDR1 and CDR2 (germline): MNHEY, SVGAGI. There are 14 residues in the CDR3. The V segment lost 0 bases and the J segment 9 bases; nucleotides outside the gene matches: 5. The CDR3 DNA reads TGTGCCAGCAGTTACTCGGGAGGGATGGGTGAGCAGTTCTTC. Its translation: CASSYSGGMGEQFF.

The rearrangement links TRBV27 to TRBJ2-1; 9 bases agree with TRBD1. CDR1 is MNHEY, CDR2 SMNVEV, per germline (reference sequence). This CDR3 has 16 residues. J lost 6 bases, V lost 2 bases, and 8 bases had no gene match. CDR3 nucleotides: TGTGCCAGCAGTTTACTTCGGGGACAGGGAACCAATGAGCAGTTCTTC. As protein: CASSLLRGQGTNEQFF.